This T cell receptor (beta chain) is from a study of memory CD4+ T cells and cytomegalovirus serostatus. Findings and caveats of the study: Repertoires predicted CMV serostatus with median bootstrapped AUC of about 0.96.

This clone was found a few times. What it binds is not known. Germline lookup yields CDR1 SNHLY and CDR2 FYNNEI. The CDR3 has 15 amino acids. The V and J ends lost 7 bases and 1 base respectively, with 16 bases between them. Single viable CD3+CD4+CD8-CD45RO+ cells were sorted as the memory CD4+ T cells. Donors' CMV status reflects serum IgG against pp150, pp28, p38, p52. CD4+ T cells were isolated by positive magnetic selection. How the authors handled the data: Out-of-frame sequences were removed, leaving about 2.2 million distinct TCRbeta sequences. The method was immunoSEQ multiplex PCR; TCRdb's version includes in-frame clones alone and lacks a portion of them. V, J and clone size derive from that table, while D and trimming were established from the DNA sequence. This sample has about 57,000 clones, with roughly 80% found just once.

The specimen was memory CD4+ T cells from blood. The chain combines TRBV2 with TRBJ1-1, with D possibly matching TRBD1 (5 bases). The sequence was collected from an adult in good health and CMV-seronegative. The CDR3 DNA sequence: TGTGCCAGCACGGCGACGGCAGGGAAGAACACTGAAGCTTTCTTT. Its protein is CASTATAGKNTEAFF. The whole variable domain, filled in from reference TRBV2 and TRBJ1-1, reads EPEVTQTPSHQVTQMGQEVILRCVPISNHLYFYWYRQILGQKVEFLVSFYNNEISEKSEIFDDQFSVERPDGSNFTLKIRSTKLEDSAMYFCASTATAGKNTEAFFGQGTRLTVV.